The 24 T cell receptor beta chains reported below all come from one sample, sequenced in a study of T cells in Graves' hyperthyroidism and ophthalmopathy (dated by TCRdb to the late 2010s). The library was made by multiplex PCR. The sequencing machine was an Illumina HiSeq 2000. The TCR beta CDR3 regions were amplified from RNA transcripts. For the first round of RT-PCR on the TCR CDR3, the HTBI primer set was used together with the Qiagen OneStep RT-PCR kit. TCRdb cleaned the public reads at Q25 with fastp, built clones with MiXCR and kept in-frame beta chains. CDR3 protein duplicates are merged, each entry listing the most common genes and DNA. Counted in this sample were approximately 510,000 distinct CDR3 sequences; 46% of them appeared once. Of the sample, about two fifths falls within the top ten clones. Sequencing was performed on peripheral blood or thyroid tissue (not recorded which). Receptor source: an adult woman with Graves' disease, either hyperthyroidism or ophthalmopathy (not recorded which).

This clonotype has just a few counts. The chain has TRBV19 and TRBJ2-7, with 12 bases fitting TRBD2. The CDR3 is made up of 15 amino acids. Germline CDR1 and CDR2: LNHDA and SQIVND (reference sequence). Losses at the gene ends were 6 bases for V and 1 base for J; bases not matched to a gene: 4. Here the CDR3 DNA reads TGTGCCAGTAGCGAGACTAGCGGGGGATCCTACGAGCAGTACTTC. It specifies CASSETSGGSYEQYF.

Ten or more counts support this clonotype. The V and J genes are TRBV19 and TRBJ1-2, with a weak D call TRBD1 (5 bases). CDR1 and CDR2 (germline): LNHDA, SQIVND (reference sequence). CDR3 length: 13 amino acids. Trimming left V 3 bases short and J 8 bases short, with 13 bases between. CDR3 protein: CASSIPGYGGYTF. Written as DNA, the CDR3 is TGTGCCAGTAGTATCCCAGGGTACGGCGGCTACACCTTC.

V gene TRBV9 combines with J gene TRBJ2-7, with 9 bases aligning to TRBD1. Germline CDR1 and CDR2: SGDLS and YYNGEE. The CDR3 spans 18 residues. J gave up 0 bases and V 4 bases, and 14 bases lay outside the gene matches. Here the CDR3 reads CASSRSDRGGGISYEQYF. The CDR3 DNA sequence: TGTGCCAGCAGCCGATCGGACAGGGGAGGGGGGATCTCCTACGAGCAGTACTTC. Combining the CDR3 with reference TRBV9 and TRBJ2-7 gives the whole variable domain DSGVTQTPKHLITATGQRVTLRCSPRSGDLSVYWYQQSLDQGLQFLIQYYNGEERAKGNILERFSAQQFPDLHSELNLSSLELGDSALYFCASSRSDRGGGISYEQYFGPGTRLTVT.

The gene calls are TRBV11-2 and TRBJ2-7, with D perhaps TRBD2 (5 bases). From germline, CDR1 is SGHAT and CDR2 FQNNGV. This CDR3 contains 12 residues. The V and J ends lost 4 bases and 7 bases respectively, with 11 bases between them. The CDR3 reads CASSSGPGEQYF. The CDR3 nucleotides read TGTGCCAGCAGCTCAGGTCCGGGGGAGCAGTACTTC.

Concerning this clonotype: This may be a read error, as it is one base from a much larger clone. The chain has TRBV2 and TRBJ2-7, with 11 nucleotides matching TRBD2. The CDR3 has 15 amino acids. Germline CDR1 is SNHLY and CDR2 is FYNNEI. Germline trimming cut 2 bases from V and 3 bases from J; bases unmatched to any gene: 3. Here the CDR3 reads CASSETSGSFYEQYF. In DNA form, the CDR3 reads TGTGCCAGCAGTGAAACTAGCGGGAGTTTCTACGAGCAGTACTTC.

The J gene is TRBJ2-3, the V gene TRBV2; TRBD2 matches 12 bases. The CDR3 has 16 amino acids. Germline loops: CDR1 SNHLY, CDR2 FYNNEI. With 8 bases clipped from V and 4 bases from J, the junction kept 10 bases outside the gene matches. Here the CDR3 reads CASGTGLAGIADTQYF. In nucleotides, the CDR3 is TGTGCCAGCGGGACTGGACTAGCGGGAATCGCAGATACGCAGTATTTT.

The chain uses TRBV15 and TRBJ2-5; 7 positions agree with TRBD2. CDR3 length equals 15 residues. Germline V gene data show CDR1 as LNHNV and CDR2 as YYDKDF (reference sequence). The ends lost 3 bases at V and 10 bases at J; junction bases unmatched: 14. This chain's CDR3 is CATSSVGAGGGFQYF. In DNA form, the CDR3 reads TGTGCCACCAGCAGCGTTGGGGCTGGGGGGGGGTTCCAGTACTTC.

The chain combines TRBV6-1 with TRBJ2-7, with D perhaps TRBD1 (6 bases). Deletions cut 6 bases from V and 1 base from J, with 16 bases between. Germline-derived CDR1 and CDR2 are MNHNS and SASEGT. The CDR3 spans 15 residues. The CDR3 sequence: CASRPTGRTSYEQYF. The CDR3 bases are TGTGCCAGCAGGCCTACAGGGCGTACTTCCTACGAGCAGTACTTC.

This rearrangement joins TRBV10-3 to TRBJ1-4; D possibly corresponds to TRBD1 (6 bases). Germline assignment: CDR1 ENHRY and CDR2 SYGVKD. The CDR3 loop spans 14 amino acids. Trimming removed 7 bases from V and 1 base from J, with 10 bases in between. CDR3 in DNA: TGTGCCATCACCGCAGGGGTAACTAATGAAAAACTGTTTTTT. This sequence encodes CAITAGVTNEKLFF.

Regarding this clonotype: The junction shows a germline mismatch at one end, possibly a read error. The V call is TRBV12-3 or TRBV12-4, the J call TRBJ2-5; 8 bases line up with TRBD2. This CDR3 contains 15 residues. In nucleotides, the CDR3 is TGTGCCAGCAGGTTAGCGGGACCTTCCCAAGAGACCCAGTACTTC. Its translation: CASRLAGPSQETQYF.

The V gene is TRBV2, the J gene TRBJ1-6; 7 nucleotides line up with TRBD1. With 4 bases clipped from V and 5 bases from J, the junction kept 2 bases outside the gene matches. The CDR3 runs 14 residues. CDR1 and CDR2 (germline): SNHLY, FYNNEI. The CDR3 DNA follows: TGTGCCAGCAGTGGACAGGGCCATAATTCACCCCTCCACTTT. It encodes CASSGQGHNSPLHF.

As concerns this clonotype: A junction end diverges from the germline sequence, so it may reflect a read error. In DNA form, the CDR3 reads TGTGCCAGCAGCTTAGCGCGGACTAGCGGGAGCCACGAGCAGTACTTC. Amino acid sequence: CASSLARTSGSHEQYF. The gene calls are TRBV12-3 or TRBV12-4 and TRBJ2-7, with TRBD2 matching 13 bases. The CDR3 has 16 residues.

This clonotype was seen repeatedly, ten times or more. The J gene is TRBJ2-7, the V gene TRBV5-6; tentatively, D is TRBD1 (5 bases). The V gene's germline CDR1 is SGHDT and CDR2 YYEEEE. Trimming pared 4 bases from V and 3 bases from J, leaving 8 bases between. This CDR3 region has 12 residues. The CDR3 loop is CASSRQYYEQYF. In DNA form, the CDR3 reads TGTGCCAGCAGCCGACAGTACTACGAGCAGTACTTC.

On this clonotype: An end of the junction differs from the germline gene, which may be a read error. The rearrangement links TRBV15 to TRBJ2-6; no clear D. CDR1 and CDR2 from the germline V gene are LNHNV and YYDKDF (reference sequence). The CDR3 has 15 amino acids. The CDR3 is CATSREHSGTNVLTF. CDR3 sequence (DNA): TGTGCCACCAGCAGAGAACACTCTGGGACCAACGTCCTGACTTTC.

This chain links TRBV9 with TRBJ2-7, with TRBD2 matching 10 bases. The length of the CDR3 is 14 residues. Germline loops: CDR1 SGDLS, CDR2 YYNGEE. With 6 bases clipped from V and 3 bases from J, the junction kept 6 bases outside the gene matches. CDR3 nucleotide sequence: TGTGCCAGCAACCCTAGCGGGGGCCGCTACGAGCAGTACTTC. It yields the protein CASNPSGGRYEQYF. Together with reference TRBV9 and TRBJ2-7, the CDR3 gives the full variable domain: DSGVTQTPKHLITATGQRVTLRCSPRSGDLSVYWYQQSLDQGLQFLIQYYNGEERAKGNILERFSAQQFPDLHSELNLSSLELGDSALYFCASNPSGGRYEQYFGPGTRLTVT.

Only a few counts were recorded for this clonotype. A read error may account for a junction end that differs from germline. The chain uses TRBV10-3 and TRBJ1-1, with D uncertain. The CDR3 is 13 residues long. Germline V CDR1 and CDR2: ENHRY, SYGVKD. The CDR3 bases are TGTACCACGACCCGGACGGCCGACACCGAAGCTTTCTTT. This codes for CTTTRTADTEAFF.

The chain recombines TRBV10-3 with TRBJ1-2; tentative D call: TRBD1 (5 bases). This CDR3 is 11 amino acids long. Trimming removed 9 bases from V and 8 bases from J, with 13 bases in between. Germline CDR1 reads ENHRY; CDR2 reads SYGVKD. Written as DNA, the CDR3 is TGTGCCATAACGGACAAGTCGGGCTACACCTTC. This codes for CAITDKSGYTF.

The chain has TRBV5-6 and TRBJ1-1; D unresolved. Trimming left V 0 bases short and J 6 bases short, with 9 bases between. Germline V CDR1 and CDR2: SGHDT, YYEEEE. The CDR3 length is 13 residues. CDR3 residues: CASSLGVRAEAFF. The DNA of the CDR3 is TGTGCCAGCAGCTTGGGGGTTCGTGCTGAAGCTTTCTTT.

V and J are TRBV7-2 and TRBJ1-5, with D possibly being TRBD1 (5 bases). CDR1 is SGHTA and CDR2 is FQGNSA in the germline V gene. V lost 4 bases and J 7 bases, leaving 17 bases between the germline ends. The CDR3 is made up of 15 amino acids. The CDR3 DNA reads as TGTGCCAGCAGCTCAATGAGAAGGGGACGACAGCCCCAGCATTTT. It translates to CASSSMRRGRQPQHF.

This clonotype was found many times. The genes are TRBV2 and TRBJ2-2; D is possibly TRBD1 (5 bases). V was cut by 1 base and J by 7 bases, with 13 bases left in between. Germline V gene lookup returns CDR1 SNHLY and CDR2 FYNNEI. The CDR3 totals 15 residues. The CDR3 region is CASSEGSGKDGELFF. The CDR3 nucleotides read TGTGCCAGCAGTGAAGGCTCAGGGAAGGACGGGGAGCTGTTTTTT.

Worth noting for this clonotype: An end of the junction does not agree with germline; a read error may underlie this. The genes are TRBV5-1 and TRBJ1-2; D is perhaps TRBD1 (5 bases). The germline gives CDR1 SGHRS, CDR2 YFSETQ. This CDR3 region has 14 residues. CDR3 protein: CASRLGDGNSGNTF. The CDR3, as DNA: TGCGCCAGCAGATTGGGGGACGGCAACTCTGGAAACACCTTC.

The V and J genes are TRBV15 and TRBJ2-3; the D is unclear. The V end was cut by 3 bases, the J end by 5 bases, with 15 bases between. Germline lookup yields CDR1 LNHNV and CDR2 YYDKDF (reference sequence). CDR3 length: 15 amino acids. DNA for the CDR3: TGTGCCACCAGCAGCCTCGACGCAGGTAGAGATACGCAGTATTTT. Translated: CATSSLDAGRDTQYF.

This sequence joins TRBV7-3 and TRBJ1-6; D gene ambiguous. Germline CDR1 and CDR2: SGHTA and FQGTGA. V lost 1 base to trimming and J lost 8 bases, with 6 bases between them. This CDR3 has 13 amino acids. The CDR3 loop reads CASSLNFDSPLHF. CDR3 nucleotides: TGTGCCAGCAGCTTAAATTTTGATTCACCCCTCCACTTT.

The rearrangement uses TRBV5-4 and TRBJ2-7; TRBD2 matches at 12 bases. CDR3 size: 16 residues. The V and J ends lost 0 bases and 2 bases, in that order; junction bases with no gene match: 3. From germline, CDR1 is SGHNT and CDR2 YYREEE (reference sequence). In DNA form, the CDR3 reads TGTGCCAGCAGCTTGGTACTAGCGGGAGGCACCTACGAGCAGTACTTC. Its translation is CASSLVLAGGTYEQYF.